Below, one T cell receptor (beta chain) is given with its context. This entry comes from a study of T cell responses to AZD1222 COVID-19 vaccine. Data came from immunoSEQ multiplex PCR; TCRdb stores just in-frame clones and leaves some out. The table records about 180,000 clones, around nine tenths of them present only once. This TCR came from an adult who received the AZD1222 COVID-19 vaccine. Material: peripheral blood, obtained 28 days after the second AZD1222 dose.

The CDR3 loop is CASSLVPRQTQYF. The CDR3 DNA reads TGTGCCAGCAGTTTGGTACCTCGGCAGACCCAGTACTTC. The gene calls are TRBV27 and TRBJ2-5; unclear D gene. From germline, CDR1 is MNHEY and CDR2 SMNVEV (reference sequence). This CDR3 is built from 13 residues. Trimming stripped 3 bases from V and 6 bases from J, with 11 bases between.